This T cell receptor beta chain derives from a study of vaccination and CD4 T cells after COVID-19. Study results and limitations: The median number of SARS-CoV-2-reactive clonotypes increased from roughly 22 to 38, a change that did not reach significance. Convalescent patients had a median about 88% of post-vaccine SARS-CoV-2-reactive clones that were detected only after vaccination, not before it. Analysis of convalescent patients found that 304 of 307 vaccine-specific clones were spike mono-reactive.

With respect to this clonotype: Its antigen is not identified.

The CDR3 covers 13 residues. Per the germline V gene, CDR1 is DFQATT and CDR2 is SNEGSKA (reference sequence). V lost 0 bases and J 9 bases, leaving 12 bases between the germline ends. Sequencing of the DNA from cultured CD4+ T cells was carried out with the Oncomine TCR Beta short-read assay. One entry per CDR3 protein results from TCRdb running MiXCR on the PCR reads. The sample consists of around 14,000 distinct CDR3 sequences, roughly 50% of them appearing once. Treatment indicated: approximately 11-day PBMC culture with coronavirus spike peptide pools or control peptides (ViraFEST assay). ViraFEST stimulated the growth of antigen-specific T cells using peptide pools and subsequently profiled their TCRs by sequencing.

The chain is built from TRBV20-1 and TRBJ2-1; tentatively, D is TRBD1 or TRBD2 (5 bases each). Sequenced input: CD4+ T cells from blood, cultured in vitro. This TCR derives from a human donor who had recovered from COVID-19. This CDR3 reads CSAREGVLREQFF. The CDR3 nucleotides are TGCAGTGCTAGAGAGGGGGTATTACGTGAGCAGTTCTTC.